The 23 T cell receptor beta chains reported below all come from one sample, sequenced in a study of CD8+CD57+ T cells in acquired aplastic anemia. TCR beta VDJ and CDR3 were profiled, and genomic DNA was the template. MiXCR, applied by TCRdb to the reads, yields one record per CDR3 protein. The sample has about 190,000 distinct CDR3 sequences; roughly half are singletons. The material sequenced was sorted CD4+, CD8+, or CD8+CD57+ T cells (not recorded which) from PBMCs. The receptor source for this set is a human donor in good health, serving as a control.

This chain uses TRBV28 with TRBJ2-1; 8 nucleotides align to TRBD1. CDR1 MDHEN and CDR2 SYDVKM come from the germline V gene. The CDR3 spans 13 residues. The J segment lost 9 bases and the V segment lost 4 bases, leaving 5 bases of the junction unmatched. The CDR3 sequence: CASSSGQGPEQFF. CDR3 DNA: TGTGCCAGCAGTTCCGGACAGGGACCTGAGCAGTTCTTC.

This clonotype appeared a single time. The gene calls are TRBV7-6 and TRBJ1-3; 7 nucleotides line up with TRBD1. Germline V gene lookup returns CDR1 SGHVS and CDR2 FNYEAQ. The CDR3 spans 16 residues. With 2 bases clipped from V and 2 bases from J, the junction kept 6 bases outside the gene matches. CDR3 residues: CASSLIQGDAGNTIYF. Written as DNA, the CDR3 is TGTGCCAGCAGCTTAATTCAGGGGGACGCTGGAAACACCATATATTTT.

The rearrangement joins TRBV2 to TRBJ1-2; 10 bases align to TRBD1. The CDR3 length is 15 residues. CDR1 and CDR2 (germline): SNHLY, FYNNEI. The trim removed 4 bases at V and 7 bases at J, leaving 9 bases unmatched. For the CDR3, the DNA is TGTGCCAGCAGTGGGGCTCCCGGACAGGGGGTTGGCTACACCTTC. Translating gives CASSGAPGQGVGYTF.

The gene calls are TRBV12-3 or TRBV12-4 and TRBJ1-1, with unresolved D. CDR3 length equals 13 residues. The V end was cut by 6 bases, the J end by 2 bases, with 10 bases between. The CDR3 here is CASSVATNTEAFF. In DNA, the CDR3 is TGTGCCAGCAGCGTAGCTACAAACACTGAAGCTTTCTTT.

The chain couples TRBV30 to TRBJ1-4, with TRBD1 matching 7 bases. The CDR3 is 13 residues long. The germline V gene encodes CDR1 GTSNPN and CDR2 SVGIG (reference sequence). V lost 2 bases, J lost 11 bases, and 8 bases stayed unmatched. CDR3 sequence: CAWSRDSGRKLFF. DNA for the CDR3: TGTGCCTGGAGTCGGGACAGTGGGCGGAAACTGTTTTTT.

In this sample, this clonotype turned up many times. V is TRBV20-1 and J is TRBJ1-2; 9 bases align to TRBD1. The V segment lost 0 bases and the J segment 4 bases; nucleotides outside the gene matches: 12. Per the germline V gene, CDR1 is DFQATT and CDR2 is SNEGSKA (reference sequence). The CDR3 is 17 amino acids. CDR3 sequence: CSARDVPGQGGTYGYTF. The CDR3 coding sequence is TGCAGTGCTAGAGACGTCCCGGGACAGGGAGGGACCTATGGCTACACCTTC.

The chain joins TRBV6-5 to TRBJ1-3; D is undetermined. V was clipped by 5 bases and J by 0 bases, with 14 bases between them. Per germline, CDR1 MNHEY and CDR2 SVGAGI. CDR3 length: 16 amino acids. DNA for the CDR3: TGTGCCAGCAGTCCGGACGGAACGAGCTCTGGAAACACCATATATTTT. Translated: CASSPDGTSSGNTIYF.

This clonotype occurred many times. The rearrangement links TRBV4-3 to TRBJ1-5, with D perhaps matching TRBD1 (6 bases). This CDR3 comprises 15 residues. From germline, CDR1 is LGHNA and CDR2 YSLEER. Trimming removed 0 bases from V and 6 bases from J, with 12 bases in between. CDR3 protein: CASSQETGLGQPQHF. CDR3 bases: TGCGCCAGCAGCCAAGAGACAGGTCTGGGTCAGCCCCAGCATTTT.

This clonotype was counted at least ten times. The CDR3 DNA follows: TGCGCCAGCAGCTTGTTAGACGGAGACACAGATACGCAGTATTTT. The encoded protein is CASSLLDGDTDTQYF. This chain links TRBV5-1 with TRBJ2-3; the D is unclear. Trimming left V 1 base short and J 2 bases short, with 11 bases between. CDR3 size: 15 residues. The germline V gene has CDR1 SGHRS and CDR2 YFSETQ.

The gene calls are TRBV6-5 and TRBJ2-1, with D unresolved. Germline V gene data show CDR1 as MNHEY and CDR2 as SVGAGI. The CDR3 loop spans 15 amino acids. Trimming cost V 6 bases and J 0 bases, with 12 bases left between them. Written as DNA, the CDR3 is TGTGCCAGCAGAAAGGCCTTAAGCTCCTACAATGAGCAGTTCTTC. This gives the protein CASRKALSSYNEQFF.

This clonotype has a single count. The J gene is TRBJ2-1, the V gene TRBV29-1; a possible D gene is TRBD1 (5 bases). Trimming took 8 bases from V and 8 from J, leaving 16 bases between them. Germline values: CDR1 SQVTM, CDR2 ANQGSEA. This CDR3 has 12 residues. The CDR3 is CSFGHQTDEQFF. The CDR3, as DNA: TGCAGCTTCGGACACCAGACGGATGAGCAGTTCTTC.

This clonotype was detected ten times or more. The rearrangement uses TRBV11-2 and TRBJ2-7; 12 nucleotides agree with TRBD1. The J segment lost 5 bases and the V segment lost 0 bases, leaving 8 bases of the junction unmatched. CDR1 is SGHAT, CDR2 FQNNGV, per germline. The CDR3 is 17 amino acids. The CDR3 loop is CASSLEGAGTGGNEQYF. The CDR3 nucleotides are TGTGCCAGCAGCTTAGAGGGGGCCGGGACAGGGGGCAACGAGCAGTACTTC.

The CDR3 loop is CASSIRLSGSSYEQYF. CDR3 coding DNA: TGTGCCAGTAGTATCCGGCTTAGCGGGAGTTCGTACGAGCAGTACTTC. The genes are TRBV19 and TRBJ2-7; 9 nucleotides line up with TRBD2. CDR3 length equals 16 residues. The trim removed 3 bases at V and 4 bases at J, leaving 10 bases unmatched. The germline V gene encodes CDR1 LNHDA and CDR2 SQIVND (reference sequence).

J is TRBJ2-5 and V is TRBV5-1, with 11 bases aligning to TRBD1. The V and J ends lost 1 base and 1 base, in that order; junction bases with no gene match: 3. CDR1 is SGHRS and CDR2 is YFSETQ in the germline V gene. This CDR3 contains 16 residues. CDR3 loop: CASSLRTGGTQETQYF. In nucleotides, the CDR3 is TGCGCCAGCAGCTTGAGGACAGGGGGCACCCAAGAGACCCAGTACTTC.

The chain combines TRBV2 with TRBJ1-2; D is perhaps TRBD1 (5 bases). The CDR3 totals 12 residues. Germline loops: CDR1 SNHLY, CDR2 FYNNEI. V was trimmed by 8 bases and J by 4 bases, leaving 11 bases between them. CDR3 nucleotides: TGTGCCAGCGTTTATCAGGGCTATGGCTACACCTTC. Its protein product is CASVYQGYGYTF.

This clonotype came up many times. This chain connects TRBV19 to TRBJ1-2, with a weak D call TRBD1 (5 bases). From germline, CDR1 is LNHDA and CDR2 SQIVND (reference sequence). V lost 6 bases to trimming and J lost 0 bases, with 11 bases between them. The CDR3 runs to 14 residues. In nucleotides, the CDR3 is TGTGCCAGTAGATTGACAGACTCTAACTATGGCTACACCTTC. It encodes CASRLTDSNYGYTF.

The chain combines TRBV7-6 with TRBJ2-7; no reliable D call. CDR1 is SGHVS, CDR2 FNYEAQ, per germline. The CDR3 length is 14 residues. Deletions cut 7 bases from V and 0 bases from J, with 13 bases between. The CDR3 region is CASIPGPSSYEQYF. Written as DNA, the CDR3 is TGTGCCAGCATCCCCGGGCCAAGCTCCTACGAGCAGTACTTC.

The gene calls are TRBV25-1 and TRBJ2-5; tentatively, D is TRBD1 (5 bases). Germline V CDR1 and CDR2: MGHDK, SYGVNS. Trimming cost V 6 bases and J 2 bases, with 13 bases left between them. The CDR3 length is 14 residues. In nucleotides, the CDR3 is TGTGCCAGCAGCTACCGGACAAGTCAAGAGACCCAGTACTTC. Its translation is CASSYRTSQETQYF.

This rearrangement joins TRBV20-1 to TRBJ1-4; D is undetermined. This CDR3 has 13 amino acids. Trimming removed 3 bases from V and 7 bases from J, with 12 bases in between. In germline, CDR1 is DFQATT, CDR2 SNEGSKA (reference sequence). Written as DNA, the CDR3 is TGCAGTGCTAGGAAGATGGGAGGTGAAAAACTGTTTTTT. Translated, it gives CSARKMGGEKLFF.

This clonotype was counted ten times or more. The chain couples TRBV7-2 to TRBJ2-5; D is ambiguous. The V end lost 0 bases, the J end lost 4 bases, and 9 bases lay between the germline ends. The length of the CDR3 is 14 residues. CDR1 SGHTA and CDR2 FQGNSA come from the germline V gene. The CDR3 DNA reads TGTGCCAGCAGCTTAGCTCCTCGGAGAGAGACCCAGTACTTC. It is translated as CASSLAPRRETQYF.

There are many counts of this clonotype. This sequence joins TRBV2 and TRBJ2-5; 11 bases line up with TRBD2. This CDR3 comprises 15 residues. Trimming at V came to 7 bases and at J to 3 bases, leaving 7 bases not matched to a gene. Germline V gene sequence: CDR1 SNHLY, CDR2 FYNNEI. The CDR3: CASTPDSGGEETQYF. The CDR3, as DNA: TGTGCCAGCACCCCGGATAGCGGGGGGGAAGAGACCCAGTACTTC.

The chain employs TRBV6-6 and TRBJ1-1, with 9 bases identical to TRBD1. The CDR3 has 16 amino acids. Trimming took 5 bases from V and 6 from J; bases not matched to a gene: 13. Germline V gives CDR1 MNHNY, CDR2 SVGAGI (reference sequence). CDR3 loop: CASSDPGQGGSSEAFF. CDR3 nucleotides: TGTGCCAGCAGTGACCCGGGACAGGGAGGTAGCTCTGAAGCTTTCTTT.

The rearrangement uses TRBV7-8 and TRBJ2-5; TRBD2 matches at 7 bases. V was pared by 1 base and J by 2 bases, with 7 bases of the junction left unmatched. Per germline, CDR1 SGHVS and CDR2 FQNEAQ. CDR3 length: 16 residues. CDR3 loop: CASSLGGGGEQETQYF. CDR3 DNA sequence: TGTGCCAGCAGCTTAGGAGGCGGGGGAGAACAAGAGACCCAGTACTTC. Combining the CDR3 with reference TRBV7-8 and TRBJ2-5 gives the whole variable domain GAGVSQSPRYKVAKRGQDVALRCDPISGHVSLFWYQQALGQGPEFLTYFQNEAQLDKSGLPSDRFFAERPEGSVSTLKIQRTQQEDSAVYLCASSLGGGGEQETQYFGPGTRLLVL.